These 32 T cell receptor beta chains were sequenced from one sample in a study of blood T cell repertoires in COVID-19. Here immunoSEQ multiplex PCR was the method, and the copy in TCRdb shows in-frame clones only, minus some. Among 250,000 to 300,000 clones, approximately 90% were seen once, and the ten largest hold about a sixth. Sequenced: PBMCs or T cells enriched from blood (not recorded which). Source of these receptors: a man in his late teens or twenties who had recovered from COVID-19.

The chain has TRBV9 and TRBJ1-2; D remains unclear. V was pared by 3 bases and J by 0 bases, with 15 bases between. The CDR3 is 16 amino acids. Germline CDR1 SGDLS, CDR2 YYNGEE. CDR3: CASSAGHTRANYGYTF. The CDR3, as DNA: TGTGCCAGCAGCGCGGGTCACACCCGAGCTAACTATGGCTACACCTTC.

In this sample, this clone turned up once. The J gene is TRBJ2-7, the V gene TRBV28; TRBD2 matches 7 bases. V was clipped by 5 bases and J by 0 bases; unmatched bases: 10. The CDR3 covers 16 residues. CDR1 is MDHEN and CDR2 is SYDVKM in the germline V gene. The DNA for the CDR3 is TGTGCCAGCAGTCCCCCTGGGACTACGAGCTCCTACGAGCAGTACTTC. It encodes CASSPPGTTSSYEQYF.

This chain connects TRBV14 to TRBJ1-3; TRBD1 matches 8 bases. The CDR3 has 16 residues. V lost 1 base to trimming and J lost 7 bases; unmatched junction nucleotides: 9. Germline V gene sequence: CDR1 SGHDN, CDR2 FVKESK. CDR3 amino acids: CASSQGTRGRGNTIYF. CDR3 nucleotides: TGTGCCAGCAGCCAAGGAACCAGGGGGCGAGGGAACACCATATATTTT. Complete variable domain (other parts from reference TRBV14 and TRBJ1-3): EAGVTQFPSHSVIEKGQTVTLRCDPISGHDNLYWYRRVMGKEIKFLLHFVKESKQDESGMPNNRFLAERTGGTYSTLKVQPAELEDSGVYFCASSQGTRGRGNTIYFGEGSWLTVV.

This chain's CDR3 is CASSLGPGGDEQYF. In nucleotides, the CDR3 is TGTGCCAGCAGCCTAGGACCCGGGGGGGACGAGCAGTACTTC. V usage is TRBV11-1 and J usage is TRBJ2-7; 8 nucleotides line up with TRBD2. This CDR3 comprises 14 residues. CDR1 is SGHAT, CDR2 FQDESV, per germline (reference sequence). The trim removed 5 bases at V and 5 bases at J, leaving 8 bases unmatched.

The chain uses TRBV30 and TRBJ2-7, with D possibly matching TRBD1 (6 bases). CDR1 is GTSNPN and CDR2 is SVGIG in the germline V gene (reference sequence). V lost 3 bases and J lost 2, with 11 bases in between. The CDR3 is made up of 13 amino acids. The CDR3 DNA sequence: TGTGCCTGGAGCCGGGACATGACCTACGAGCAGTACTTC. Encoded protein: CAWSRDMTYEQYF. The whole variable domain, remainder taken from reference TRBV30 and TRBJ2-7, is SQTIHQWPATLVQPVGSPLSLECTVEGTSNPNLYWYRQAAGRGLQLLFYSVGIGQISSEVPQNLSASRPQDRQFILSSKKLLLSDSGFYLCAWSRDMTYEQYFGPGTRLTVT.

This chain joins TRBV19 and TRBJ2-1; 7 bases are shared with TRBD2. V lost 3 bases to trimming and J lost 3 bases; unmatched junction nucleotides: 5. Germline assignment: CDR1 LNHDA and CDR2 SQIVND (reference sequence). The CDR3 runs 15 residues. The CDR3 reads CASSMASGFYNEQFF. The DNA of the CDR3 is TGTGCCAGTAGTATGGCTAGCGGTTTCTACAATGAGCAGTTCTTC.

This clone was picked up a small number of times. The chain uses TRBV10-1 and TRBJ1-5; D possibly corresponds to TRBD1 (6 bases). CDR3 length: 19 residues. Germline V gene data show CDR1 as WNHNN and CDR2 as SYGVQD (reference sequence). V was shortened by 5 bases and J by 1 base, with 24 bases between the two germline ends. In DNA, the CDR3 is TGCGCCAGCAGTCCGGGGTGGCAGGAAGTGGGGGCGAGCAATCAGCCCCAGCATTTT. As protein: CASSPGWQEVGASNQPQHF.

This clone has just a few counts. The chain links TRBV18 to TRBJ2-5, with D unresolved. The CDR3 covers 12 residues. The V end was cut by 2 bases, the J end by 3 bases, with 4 bases between. Germline lookup yields CDR1 KGHSH and CDR2 LQKENI. The CDR3 nucleotides read TGTGCCAGCTCACCAACAGAAGAGACCCAGTACTTC. Translation: CASSPTEETQYF.

The V call is TRBV11-3, the J call TRBJ1-2; D might be TRBD1 (6 bases). The V gene lost 5 bases and the J gene lost 4 bases, with 8 bases spanning the gap. Per germline, CDR1 SGHNT and CDR2 YENEEA. CDR3 length: 12 amino acids. The CDR3 DNA sequence: TGTGCCAGCAGCCAGGACAGCTATGGCTACACCTTC. Protein product: CASSQDSYGYTF.

CDR3: CASSLVGGAFF. CDR3 nucleotides: TGTGCCAGCAGTTTGGTGGGGGGAGCTTTCTTT. The chain couples TRBV12-3 or TRBV12-4 to TRBJ1-1; D may be TRBD1 (5 bases). The CDR3 sequence is 11 residues long. The ends were cut back, 3 bases at V and 10 bases at J, with 9 bases in the middle.

The chain employs TRBV7-8 and TRBJ1-5, with 7 bases lining up with TRBD1. Germline trimming cut 5 bases from V and 1 base from J; bases unmatched to any gene: 5. This CDR3 has 15 residues. The germline CDR1 and CDR2 sequences are SGHVS and FQNEAQ. This CDR3 is CASSPTGRSNQPQHF. DNA for the CDR3: TGTGCCAGCAGCCCGACAGGGAGGAGCAATCAGCCCCAGCATTTT. Variable domain in full (rest from reference TRBV7-8 and TRBJ1-5): GAGVSQSPRYKVAKRGQDVALRCDPISGHVSLFWYQQALGQGPEFLTYFQNEAQLDKSGLPSDRFFAERPEGSVSTLKIQRTQQEDSAVYLCASSPTGRSNQPQHFGDGTRLSIL.

The chain employs TRBV28 and TRBJ2-5; 12 bases match TRBD1. The length of the CDR3 is 18 residues. Germline-derived CDR1 and CDR2 are MDHEN and SYDVKM. J was trimmed by 3 bases and V by 3 bases; bases with no gene match: 11. CDR3 in DNA: TGTGCCAGCAGTTTCTCCCCGGGACAGGGGGCGACCGAAGAGACCCAGTACTTC. Protein: CASSFSPGQGATEETQYF.

This clone came up a few times. The chain is built from TRBV2 and TRBJ1-2, with unresolved D. V lost 6 bases to trimming and J lost 5 bases, with 13 bases between them. The germline V gene has CDR1 SNHLY and CDR2 FYNNEI. The CDR3 runs 13 residues. This CDR3 is CASREDGLYGYTF. The CDR3 nucleotides are TGTGCCAGCAGGGAGGACGGGTTATATGGCTACACCTTC.

This chain links TRBV5-4 with TRBJ1-2; the match to TRBD1 covers 7 bases. CDR1 and CDR2 from the germline V gene are SGHNT and YYREEE (reference sequence). The CDR3 extends over 14 amino acids. Trimming cost V 3 bases and J 2 bases; bases outside gene matches: 4. The DNA of the CDR3 is TGTGCCAGCAGCTCGGGACAGCTCAACTATGGCTACACCTTC. Its protein product is CASSSGQLNYGYTF.

J is TRBJ2-5 and V is TRBV2; maybe TRBD1 (7 bases). V was pared by 4 bases and J by 0 bases, with 12 bases between. Germline V gene lookup returns CDR1 SNHLY and CDR2 FYNNEI. CDR3 size: 15 residues. CDR3 DNA: TGTGCCAGCAGTGGCGCAGGGGGGTACCAAGAGACCCAGTACTTC. It specifies CASSGAGGYQETQYF.

The chain is built from TRBV19 and TRBJ1-1; 9 bases line up with TRBD1. Trimming removed 9 bases from V and 0 bases from J; junction bases left unmatched: 17. Germline V lookup: CDR1 LNHDA, CDR2 SQIVND (reference sequence). CDR3 length: 18 residues. CDR3 nucleotides: TGTGCCAGCCTTCCCACAGGGGGCGTTCTTGTTTTGAACACTGAAGCTTTCTTT. It encodes CASLPTGGVLVLNTEAFF.

For the CDR3, the DNA is TGCGCCAGCAGCTTGTTGGCAGGGGGAGATCAGCCCCAGCATTTT. This translates into CASSLLAGGDQPQHF. The V and J genes are TRBV5-1 and TRBJ1-5; 7 bases align to TRBD1. The V segment lost 1 base and the J segment 5 bases; nucleotides outside the gene matches: 6. The CDR3 extends over 15 amino acids. The germline CDR1 and CDR2 sequences are SGHRS and YFSETQ.

V gene TRBV3-1 (or the pseudogene TRBV3-2) combines with J gene TRBJ1-2; 9 nucleotides line up with TRBD1. Germline CDR1 is LGHDT and CDR2 is YNNKEL (reference sequence). After removal of 3 bases from V and 0 bases from J, the junction contained 14 bases not matched to a gene. The CDR3 extends over 19 amino acids. The CDR3 region has the DNA TGTGCCAGCAGCCACGTACAACCGGGACAGGGCTTACCTAACTATGGCTACACCTTC. This codes for CASSHVQPGQGLPNYGYTF.

The V gene is TRBV6-5, the J gene TRBJ2-7, with a tentative D call TRBD1 (5 bases). The CDR3 consists of 15 residues. V lost 6 bases and J lost 0, with 15 bases in between. Germline values: CDR1 MNHEY, CDR2 SVGAGI. This CDR3 reads CASRATDSLSYEQYF. The CDR3 coding sequence is TGTGCCAGCAGGGCGACAGATTCTCTCTCCTACGAGCAGTACTTC.

This rearrangement joins TRBV19 to TRBJ2-7; D is perhaps TRBD1 (5 bases). Germline CDR1 is LNHDA and CDR2 is SQIVND (reference sequence). The germline V and J ends were trimmed by 4 bases and 3 bases, with 19 bases remaining between them. The CDR3 extends over 16 amino acids. CDR3 region: CASSTDGTTGFYEQYF. The CDR3 DNA reads as TGTGCCAGTAGTACGGATGGCACTACAGGCTTCTACGAGCAGTACTTC.

The chain is built from TRBV27 and TRBJ1-1; 8 bases are a match to TRBD1. Germline assignment: CDR1 MNHEY and CDR2 SMNVEV (reference sequence). The CDR3 loop spans 15 amino acids. Germline trimming cut 0 bases from V and 4 bases from J; bases unmatched to any gene: 4. The CDR3 protein is CASSLSRQGATEAFF. For the CDR3, the DNA is TGTGCCAGCAGTTTATCGCGGCAGGGGGCCACTGAAGCTTTCTTT.

The rearrangement uses TRBV6-4 and TRBJ2-2; tentative D call: TRBD2 (6 bases). Trimming removed 3 bases from V and 4 bases from J, with 12 bases in between. Germline V gene data show CDR1 as MRHNA and CDR2 as SNTAGT. The CDR3 covers 15 residues. CDR3: CASSERLGGTGELFF. DNA for the CDR3: TGTGCCAGCAGTGAAAGACTAGGAGGCACCGGGGAGCTGTTTTTT.

The chain couples TRBV5-1 to TRBJ2-1; tentative D call: TRBD1 (5 bases). This CDR3 is 15 amino acids long. Germline loops: CDR1 SGHRS, CDR2 YFSETQ. The V end lost 1 base, the J end lost 9 bases, and 17 bases lay between the germline ends. CDR3 nucleotides: TGCGCCAGCAGCTTGTCTTCGGGCAGGGCGATTGAGCAGTTCTTC. This sequence encodes CASSLSSGRAIEQFF.

This sequence joins TRBV29-1 and TRBJ2-7, with TRBD1 matching over 8 bases. This CDR3 has 12 residues. Germline V gene data show CDR1 as SQVTM and CDR2 as ANQGSEA. J was trimmed by 2 bases and V by 8 bases; bases with no gene match: 5. The CDR3 nucleotides are TGCAGCATAAGACAGGGGACCTACGAGCAGTACTTC. Its protein product is CSIRQGTYEQYF.

The chain carries TRBV18 and TRBJ1-2, with TRBD1 identical over 12 bases. This CDR3 has 17 amino acids. Looked up from germline, CDR1 is KGHSH and CDR2 is LQKENI. Unmatched junction bases numbered 7, after V lost 1 base and J lost 4 bases. This CDR3 is CASSPQGQGAQSYGYTF. CDR3 nucleotide sequence: TGTGCCAGCTCACCACAGGGACAGGGGGCACAGAGCTATGGCTACACCTTC.

This clone was detected a few times. This sequence joins TRBV28 and TRBJ1-5, with D uncertain. There are 12 residues in the CDR3. V lost 1 base and J lost 6, with 4 bases in between. Germline-derived CDR1 and CDR2 are MDHEN and SYDVKM. CDR3 sequence: CASSLSIQPQHF. The CDR3 DNA reads TGTGCCAGCAGTTTATCAATTCAGCCCCAGCATTTT.

This chain connects TRBV7-2 to TRBJ1-1; D perhaps matches TRBD1 (5 bases). The germline CDR1 and CDR2 sequences are SGHTA and FQGNSA. Trimming removed 1 base at V and 3 bases at J, with 12 bases between. The CDR3 runs 15 residues. The CDR3 loop is CASSLGGGGDTEAFF. In nucleotides, the CDR3 is TGTGCCAGCAGCTTAGGTGGCGGGGGGGACACTGAAGCTTTCTTT.

J is TRBJ2-7 and V is TRBV16; D remains unclear. This CDR3 is built from 13 residues. Germline V gene sequence: CDR1 KGHSY, CDR2 FQNENV. Trimming removed 4 bases from V and 3 bases from J, with 10 bases in between. The CDR3 DNA sequence: TGTGCCAGCAGCCGCGATTCACTCTACGAGCAGTACTTC. The encoded protein is CASSRDSLYEQYF.

J is TRBJ2-1 and V is TRBV11-2; D might be TRBD2 (7 bases). This CDR3 has 15 residues. V was cut by 5 bases and J by 7 bases, with 18 bases left in between. Germline V gives CDR1 SGHAT, CDR2 FQNNGV. The CDR3 nucleotides read TGTGCCAGCAGCCCAAGTGGGGGAGGGGGGAATGAGCAGTTCTTC. Translated, it gives CASSPSGGGGNEQFF.

J is TRBJ1-6 and V is TRBV11-3; possibly TRBD1 for D (5 bases). The germline CDR1 and CDR2 sequences are SGHNT and YENEEA. The CDR3 spans 17 residues. Trimming pared 3 bases from V and 0 bases from J, leaving 12 bases between. The CDR3 nucleotides read TGTGCCAGCAGCTTCGATCAGGGAGGCTCCTATAATTCACCCCTCCACTTT. Its translation is CASSFDQGGSYNSPLHF. The full variable domain, its missing parts supplied by reference TRBV11-3 and TRBJ1-6, is EAGVVQSPRYKIIEKKQPVAFWCNPISGHNTLYWYLQNLGQGPELLIRYENEEAVDDSQLPKDRFSAERLKGVDSTLKIQPAELGDSAVYLCASSFDQGGSYNSPLHFGNGTRLTVT.

On this clone: Other DNA sequences in this specimen translate into the identical CDR3. The V and J genes are TRBV7-3 and TRBJ2-3, with D possibly matching TRBD2 (6 bases). The CDR3 extends over 14 amino acids. Between the trimmed V and J ends, which lost 8 bases and 0 bases, there was a span of 12 bases. The germline V gene encodes CDR1 SGHTA and CDR2 FQGTGA. The CDR3 loop is CASSPGTSTDTQYF. DNA of the CDR3: TGTGCCAGCTCCCCCGGGACTAGCACAGATACGCAGTATTTT.

The gene calls are TRBV6-5 and TRBJ1-1; weak D call: TRBD1 (6 bases). This CDR3 spans 11 amino acids. The germline CDR1 and CDR2 sequences are MNHEY and SVGAGI. V lost 8 bases and J lost 4, with 8 bases in between. The DNA for the CDR3 is TGTGCCAGCCTACAGGGCACTGAAGCTTTCTTT. It encodes CASLQGTEAFF.